This T cell receptor beta chain is from a study of Graves' ophthalmopathy and Graves' hyperthyroidism. For repertoire sequencing, the TCR beta CDR3 regions were amplified from RNA transcripts. HTBI-primed first-round RT-PCR preceded second-round multiplex PCR. TCRdb re-derived calls from the multiplex PCR reads in MiXCR, one entry per CDR3 protein. This table has around 400,000 distinct CDR3 sequences, around 21% appearing once. The authors diagnosed from clinical symptoms, serum thyroxine, TRAb, thyroid ultrasound and orbital computed tomography. Germline V gene data show CDR1 as MNHEY and CDR2 as SMNVEV (reference sequence). The length of the CDR3 is 12 residues. On this clonotype itself: The antigen is undetermined. An end of the junction differs from the germline gene, which may be a read error.

Whole-study findings and limits: Blood repertoires reportedly contained most expanded thyroid clonotypes above 0.001 frequency. For separating ophthalmopathy from stable hyperthyroidism, a 13-signature model gave about 90% sensitivity and roughly 79% specificity.

The clonotype was recovered from a woman between 18 and 30 years old with stable Graves' hyperthyroidism. The chain has TRBV27 and TRBJ2-2, with D possibly TRBD2 on 5 matching bases. The sequenced sample consisted of peripheral blood. CDR3 loop: CASSTNSGDLFF. CDR3 nucleotides: TGTGCCAGCAGTACCAACTCCGGGGATCTGTTTTTT.